This TCR beta chain came from a study of T-cell memory formation after mild COVID-19. Looking at the study overall: TCR clusters were mostly confined to one donor each. Regarding the study as a whole: The study found balanced CD4/CD8 in clones contracting day 15 to 85 and a CD4+ lean in later expanders. Clones which contracted sat mainly in CM and EM if CD4+, and in EMRA if CD8+. The pre-infection memory compartment contained some responding clones, suggesting cross-reactive memory joined.

Remarks on this clonotype: The antigen remains undetermined.

From germline, CDR1 is SGHRS and CDR2 YFSETQ. With 4 bases clipped from V and 2 bases from J, the junction kept 10 bases outside the gene matches. The CDR3 has 16 residues. Via MiXCR, TCRdb re-called the 5' RACE reads, giving one row per CDR3 protein. The sample lists about 620,000 distinct CDR3 sequences, roughly 18% occurring once. The TCR comes from an adult woman who had mild COVID-19 (a few samples of this study predate the infection). Cell type and time point are not known. The sample consisted of PBMCs or a T cell subset sorted from them (not recorded which). The gene calls are TRBV5-1 and TRBJ2-3, with 7 bases identical to TRBD2. The DNA for the CDR3 is TGCGCCAGCAGCGCGGGGGTGGTGGGGAACACAGATACGCAGTATTTT. This gives the protein CASSAGVVGNTDTQYF.